Below, one TCR beta chain is given with its context. This specimen belongs to a study of blood T cell repertoires in COVID-19. The overall study: The origin of the acute and convalescent COVID-19 samples was the United States, Italy and Spain. PBMCs, B-cell-depleted T cells, or T cells provided the cDNA or gDNA that made up the material.

The V end lost 3 bases, the J end lost 0 bases, and 18 bases lay between the germline ends. The CDR3 is 17 residues long. Germline-derived CDR1 and CDR2 are LGHNT and FRNRAP. Per the original data handling: It was from reference gene primer amplification that nucleated cell counts were estimated. The method was immunoSEQ multiplex PCR; TCRdb's version includes in-frame clones alone and lacks a portion of them. V, J and clone size were drawn from that table, and D and trimming were deduced from the DNA. The data hold 100,000 or so clones, with roughly 81% observed a single time. This TCR derives from a human donor in a cohort sampled during active COVID-19. Input material: peripheral blood. The rearrangement links TRBV12-5 to TRBJ2-7; possibly TRBD1 for D (5 bases). Here the CDR3 reads CASGFAGRQLSSYEQYF. CDR3 coding DNA: TGTGCTAGTGGTTTCGCCGGCAGACAGTTGTCCTCCTACGAGCAGTACTTC.